These T cell receptor beta chains were read from a single sample in a study of blood T cell repertoires in COVID-19. This table comes from immunoSEQ multiplex PCR, and its TCRdb copy is limited to in-frame clones, with some not included. The table lists 300,000 to 400,000 clones, approximately 89% of them singletons. The sequenced material came from peripheral blood. These receptors all come from a woman in her forties or fifties who had recovered from COVID-19. Each CDR3 is given without its conserved first and last residue. Fields, in order: CDR3 length, V gene, CDR3 protein.

>12|TRBV2
ASSEAIRGNGYT
>12|TRBV4-3
ASSQEGAAHEQF
>15|TRBV7-2
ASSLVTTGGRNTEAF
>13|TRBV12-5
ASSLRGLNTGELF
>13|TRBV10-3
AISEEGMSNQPQH
>15|TRBV4-3
ASSRTRAGLFTGELF
>15|TRBV9
ASSDNPANPRPEELF
>14|TRBV3-1/TRBV3-2
ASSQEGTSGGNEQF
>18|TRBV24-1
AFSVGEIRGRTESNQPQH
>13|TRBV7-2
ASGLGGANTGELF
>14|TRBV5-1
ASSPKPDSMNTEAF
>12|TRBV5-4
ASSLAVGASGYT
>12|TRBV2
ASSGRGLTHTQY
>12|TRBV5-1
ASSSRPGGYEQY
>11|TRBV6-2/TRBV6-3
ASSYGTGDEAF
>12|TRBV11-2
ASSSRLAADTQY